This T cell receptor beta chain is from a study of T cell repertoires in cytomegalovirus infection. Study results and caveats: HLA-C-restricted, CMV-specific TCR beta clonotypes were dominant ex vivo.

At least ten counts were recorded for this clonotype. Antigen: not known. The ends were cut back, 1 base at V and 3 bases at J, with 9 bases in the middle. This CDR3 has 15 amino acids. CDR1 is SEHNR and CDR2 is FQNEAQ in the germline V gene (reference sequence). TCRdb itself ran the reads through MiXCR, one entry per CDR3 protein. The data show about 250,000 distinct CDR3 sequences, about 18% seen once. The sequenced sample was CD8+ T cells from PBMCs. This TCR was recovered from a human donor in good health (CMV status not recorded). Some clones in this sample may be carry-over from other donors' samples. The V call is TRBV7-9, the J call TRBJ1-4, with D uncertain. The DNA of the CDR3 is TGTGCCAGCAGCTTAGATGCCAGCCCTAATGAAAAACTGTTTTTT. Translating gives CASSLDASPNEKLFF.